This T cell receptor beta chain was retrieved from a study of vaccination effects on CD4 cells after COVID-19. Findings and limits, study-wide: Mainly new vaccine-induced clones made up the post-vaccine spike-reactive clones in convalescents. Pronounced clonal contraction occurred in clones induced by infection and by vaccine late after vaccination.

Assay used: immunoSEQ multiplex PCR; TCRdb lists only in-frame clones, some missing. Of approximately 46,000 clones listed, 74% are singletons. The germline CDR1 and CDR2 sequences are DFQATT and SNEGSKA (reference sequence). With 3 bases clipped from V and 7 bases from J, the junction kept 16 bases outside the gene matches. The CDR3 runs 17 residues. CD4+ T cells were isolated after approximately 10 days of culture. As concerns this clone: No antigen is known for it.

Material: CD4+ T cells from PBMCs cultured without peptide, obtained before COVID-19 vaccination. The receptor was derived from a human donor who had a prior SARS-CoV-2 infection. This chain joins TRBV20-1 and TRBJ2-5; TRBD2 aligns across 11 bases. CDR3 sequence: CSASTSGSLSLAGTQYF. CDR3 sequence (DNA): TGCAGTGCTAGTACTAGCGGGAGTCTAAGTTTAGCGGGGACCCAGTACTTC.